These 18 T cell receptor beta chains were sequenced from one sample in a study of T cell repertoires in cytomegalovirus infection. TCRdb reprocessed the reads via MiXCR and lists one record per CDR3 protein. The data show about 230,000 distinct CDR3 sequences, with 22% seen just once and 15% to 20% held by the top ten. The sequencing input was CD8+ T cells from PBMCs. The receptor set was obtained from a human donor in good health (CMV status not recorded). Some clones in this sample may be carry-over from other donors' samples.

The chain carries TRBV28 and TRBJ1-4; a weak D match, TRBD1 (6 bases). CDR1 is MDHEN and CDR2 is SYDVKM in the germline V gene. This CDR3 region has 13 residues. Trimming removed 2 bases from V and 7 bases from J, with 8 bases in between. The CDR3 DNA sequence: TGTGCCAGCAGTTTACGGGACACTGAAAAACTGTTTTTT. It encodes CASSLRDTEKLFF.

This chain joins TRBV13 and TRBJ2-7; 9 nucleotides align to TRBD1. Trimming at V came to 5 bases and at J to 5 bases, leaving 7 bases not matched to a gene. Germline V CDR1 and CDR2: PRHDT, FYEKMQ (reference sequence). This CDR3 contains 14 residues. DNA of the CDR3: TGTGCCAGCAGCCCGGGACAGGGTTCCCACGAGCAGTACTTC. As protein: CASSPGQGSHEQYF.

This clonotype was recorded many times. The V gene is TRBV6-2 or TRBV6-3, the J gene TRBJ2-7; a weak D match, TRBD2 (5 bases). V shed 10 bases and J shed 3 bases, with 7 bases lying between them. The length of the CDR3 is 10 residues. CDR1 and CDR2 (germline): MNHEY, SVGEGT. CDR3 DNA: TGTGCCACCGGGGACTACGAGCAGTACTTC. This codes for CATGDYEQYF.

With regard to this clonotype: A read error may explain this, as a much larger clone is one base away. This rearrangement joins TRBV7-2 to TRBJ1-2, with D possibly matching TRBD1 (6 bases). Germline lookup yields CDR1 SGHTA and CDR2 FQGNSA. CDR3 length equals 17 residues. Trimming pared 8 bases from V and 6 bases from J, leaving 28 bases between. The CDR3 sequence: CASCPRTRSGGGHGYTF. Written as DNA, the CDR3 is TGTGCCAGCTGCCCACGAACTAGATCTGGGGGCGGCCATGGCTACACCTTC.

The V gene is TRBV20-1, the J gene TRBJ2-5; a weak D match, TRBD2 (6 bases). Germline CDR1 is DFQATT and CDR2 is SNEGSKA (reference sequence). The CDR3 has 14 residues. With 3 bases removed from V and 2 bases from J, the gap between germline ends came to 13 bases. Here the CDR3 DNA reads TGCAGTGCTAGCGGGGACTGGGAACAAGAGACCCAGTACTTC. The encoded protein is CSASGDWEQETQYF.

The genes are TRBV9 and TRBJ2-1; the match to TRBD2 covers 13 bases. The trim removed 4 bases at V and 2 bases at J, leaving 9 bases unmatched. Germline assignment: CDR1 SGDLS and CDR2 YYNGEE. This CDR3 has 18 residues. DNA of the CDR3: TGTGCCAGCAGCCCGGGGACTAGCGGGGTCAGCGCCTACAATGAGCAGTTCTTC. As protein: CASSPGTSGVSAYNEQFF.

The chain combines TRBV28 with TRBJ2-7; no reliable D call. The germline V and J ends were trimmed by 3 bases and 0 bases, with 15 bases remaining between them. This CDR3 is built from 16 residues. Germline CDR1 MDHEN, CDR2 SYDVKM. CDR3 sequence: CASSLAPALSSYEQYF. The CDR3 nucleotides read TGTGCCAGCAGTTTGGCACCGGCGTTGAGCTCCTACGAGCAGTACTTC.

This clonotype was counted a few times. J is TRBJ1-1 and V is TRBV30, with D unresolved. Germline-derived CDR1 and CDR2 are GTSNPN and SVGIG (reference sequence). The V end lost 4 bases, the J end lost 4 bases, and 13 bases lay between the germline ends. This CDR3 has 13 residues. The CDR3 protein is CAWTDVDFTEAFF. DNA for the CDR3: TGTGCCTGGACCGATGTGGATTTCACTGAAGCTTTCTTT.

This clonotype was seen more than once but under ten times. The chain recombines TRBV7-9 with TRBJ2-2; D may correspond to TRBD1 or TRBD2 (6 bases each). Trimming cost V 5 bases and J 4 bases, with 20 bases left between them. CDR1 is SEHNR and CDR2 is FQNEAQ in the germline V gene (reference sequence). This CDR3 comprises 17 residues. CDR3 amino acids: CASSKGGLTRGTGELFF. The CDR3 coding sequence is TGTGCCAGCAGCAAAGGGGGACTCACGCGGGGCACCGGGGAGCTGTTTTTT.

The genes are TRBV7-9 and TRBJ1-2; no firm D call. Trimming pared 5 bases from V and 4 bases from J, leaving 11 bases between. The CDR3 spans 13 residues. Germline CDR1 reads SEHNR; CDR2 reads FQNEAQ (reference sequence). CDR3 sequence (DNA): TGTGCCAGCAGCCAGCTCGGGAGCTATGGCTACACCTTC. Encoded protein: CASSQLGSYGYTF.

The CDR3 nucleotides read TGCAGTGCTAGAGAATACATCTCCTACGAGCAGTACTTC. The encoded protein is CSAREYISYEQYF. V gene TRBV20-1 combines with J gene TRBJ2-7, with D unresolved. The CDR3 length is 13 residues. Germline CDR1 is DFQATT and CDR2 is SNEGSKA (reference sequence). With 0 bases removed from V and 0 bases from J, the gap between germline ends came to 6 bases.

This chain links TRBV4-1 with TRBJ2-7, with TRBD2 matching 12 bases. The germline CDR1 and CDR2 sequences are MGHRA and YSYEKL. CDR3 length: 15 amino acids. The ends lost 1 base at V and 3 bases at J; junction bases unmatched: 1. The CDR3 sequence: CASSQVTSGGYEQYF. The CDR3 DNA sequence: TGCGCCAGCAGCCAAGTGACTAGCGGGGGCTACGAGCAGTACTTC.

This clonotype is medium-sized in the sample. This chain connects TRBV7-8 to TRBJ2-1; D is perhaps TRBD1 (5 bases). CDR1 is SGHVS and CDR2 is FQNEAQ in the germline V gene. The CDR3 length is 15 residues. Trimming removed 5 bases from V and 3 bases from J, with 14 bases in between. The CDR3 sequence: CASSPMGQGYNEQFF. CDR3 DNA: TGTGCCAGCAGCCCGATGGGGCAGGGCTACAATGAGCAGTTCTTC.

The chain carries TRBV28 and TRBJ1-1; D remains ambiguous. Germline V gene data show CDR1 as MDHEN and CDR2 as SYDVKM. The CDR3 length is 17 residues. Trimming took 2 bases from V and 1 from J, leaving 17 bases between them. CDR3: CASSLTSRELGNTEAFF. The CDR3 coding sequence is TGTGCCAGCAGTTTAACCTCAAGGGAGTTGGGGAACACTGAAGCTTTCTTT.

The CDR3 protein is CASSPAFNEQFF. CDR3 sequence (DNA): TGTGCCAGCAGCCCGGCCTTCAATGAGCAGTTCTTC. The genes are TRBV7-9 and TRBJ2-1; D is undetermined. CDR3 length equals 12 residues. Germline V lookup: CDR1 SEHNR, CDR2 FQNEAQ (reference sequence). V was shortened by 5 bases and J by 6 bases, with 8 bases between the two germline ends.

Many counts were recorded for this clonotype. V gene TRBV7-9 combines with J gene TRBJ2-7; D perhaps matches TRBD1 (5 bases). Germline CDR1 is SEHNR and CDR2 is FQNEAQ (reference sequence). The CDR3 has 14 amino acids. V was cut by 0 bases and J by 2 bases, with 8 bases left in between. The CDR3 sequence: CASSLAAGTYEQYF. CDR3 in DNA: TGTGCCAGCAGCTTAGCTGCAGGGACCTACGAGCAGTACTTC.

As concerns this clonotype: The junction departs from germline at one end; a sequencing error may be responsible. J is TRBJ2-3 and V is TRBV28; D not resolved. The CDR3 runs 13 residues. CDR1 is MDHEN and CDR2 is SYDVKM in the germline V gene. CDR3 sequence (DNA): TGTGCCAGCAGTCGTATAGGGTTAGATGCGCAGTATTTT. Amino acids: CASSRIGLDAQYF.

The CDR3 coding sequence is TGCAGTGCTAGACCCCCAGAAGGGTTCCTCTACGAGCAGTACTTC. It encodes CSARPPEGFLYEQYF. The V gene is TRBV20-1, the J gene TRBJ2-7; no definite D call. The germline V gene has CDR1 DFQATT and CDR2 SNEGSKA (reference sequence). Trimming shortened V by 2 bases and J by 3 bases, and 17 bases separated the two germline ends. There are 15 residues in the CDR3.